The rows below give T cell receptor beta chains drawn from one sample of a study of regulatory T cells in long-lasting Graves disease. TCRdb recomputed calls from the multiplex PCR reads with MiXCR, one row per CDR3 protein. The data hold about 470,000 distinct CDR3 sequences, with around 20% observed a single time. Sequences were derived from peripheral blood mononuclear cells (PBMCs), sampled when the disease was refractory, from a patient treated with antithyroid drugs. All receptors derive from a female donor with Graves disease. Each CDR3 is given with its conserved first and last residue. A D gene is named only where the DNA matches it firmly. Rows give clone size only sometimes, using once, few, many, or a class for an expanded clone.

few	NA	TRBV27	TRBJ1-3	CASVSPGFQGSGNTIYF	TGTGCCAGCGTATCCCCAGGCTTCCAGGGCTCTGGAAACACCATATATTTT
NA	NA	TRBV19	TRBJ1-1	CASSIDRVTAEAFF	TGTGCCAGTAGTATAGATCGGGTAACGGCTGAAGCTTTCTTT
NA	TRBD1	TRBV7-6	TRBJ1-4	CASSPIRTGPNEKLFF	TGTGCCAGCAGCCCGATAAGGACAGGTCCTAATGAAAAACTGTTTTTT
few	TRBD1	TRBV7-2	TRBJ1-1	CASSLEAGGGSTEAFF	TGTGCCAGCAGCTTAGAGGCAGGGGGGGGTAGCACTGAAGCTTTCTTT
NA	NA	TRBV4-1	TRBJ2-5	CASSHLTQETQYF	TGCGCCAGCAGCCATCTGACTCAAGAGACCCAGTACTTC
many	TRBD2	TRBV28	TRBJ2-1	CASSPGTSVHNEQFF	TGTGCCAGCAGTCCCGGGACTAGCGTCCACAATGAGCAGTTCTTC
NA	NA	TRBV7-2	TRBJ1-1	CASTKGVVNTEAFF	TGTGCCAGCACCAAGGGCGTCGTGAACACTGAAGCTTTCTTT
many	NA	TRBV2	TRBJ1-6	CASSELEGANSPLHF	TGTGCCAGCAGTGAATTAGAAGGGGCCAATTCACCCCTCCACTTT
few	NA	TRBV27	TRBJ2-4	CASSLSPGLTLIQYF	TGTGCCAGCAGTTTATCCCCGGGGCTCACTCTTATTCAGTACTTC
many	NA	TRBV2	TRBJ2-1	CASTGESYNEQFF	TGTGCCAGCACCGGGGAATCCTACAATGAGCAGTTCTTC
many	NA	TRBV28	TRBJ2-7	CASSLEVGYEQYF	TGTGCCAGCAGTTTGGAGGTGGGCTACGAGCAGTACTTC
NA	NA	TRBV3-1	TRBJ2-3	CASSQLRENTDTQYF	TGTGCCAGCAGCCAATTGAGGGAGAACACAGATACGCAGTATTTT
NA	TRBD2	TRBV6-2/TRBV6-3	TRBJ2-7	CASSYWGGEQYF	TGTGCCAGCAGTTACTGGGGAGGGGAGCAGTACTTC
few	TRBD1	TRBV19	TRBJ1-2	CASSTWTGNYGYTF	TGTGCCAGTAGTACCTGGACAGGAAACTATGGCTACACCTTC
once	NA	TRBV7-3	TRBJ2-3	CASRLSGNPPDTQYF	TGTGCCAGCAGATTAAGCGGAAACCCCCCAGATACGCAGTATTTT
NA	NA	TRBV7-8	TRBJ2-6	CASTGRGGGANVLTF	TGTGCCAGCACGGGCAGAGGGGGTGGGGCCAACGTCCTGACTTTC
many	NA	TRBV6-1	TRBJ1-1	CASRPTGRNTEAFF	TGTGCCAGCAGGCCAACCGGACGGAACACTGAAGCTTTCTTT
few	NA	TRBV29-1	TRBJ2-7	CSGGQGWGEQYF	TGCAGCGGGGGGCAGGGGTGGGGCGAGCAGTACTTC
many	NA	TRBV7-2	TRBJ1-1	CASSLVSARGKPEAFF	TGTGCCAGCAGCTTAGTAAGCGCCAGGGGAAAGCCTGAAGCTTTCTTT
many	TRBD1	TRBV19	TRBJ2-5	CASRLRTGQETQYF	TGTGCCAGTAGGCTAAGGACAGGGCAGGAGACCCAGTACTTC
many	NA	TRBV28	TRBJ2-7	CASIDRSSYEQYF	TGTGCCAGCATCGACAGGAGCTCCTACGAGCAGTACTTC
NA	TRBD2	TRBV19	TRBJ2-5	CASSNVAGGETQYF	TGTGCCAGTAGTAACGTCGCGGGAGGAGAGACCCAGTACTTC
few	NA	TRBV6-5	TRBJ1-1	CASSYPGGKTEAFF	TGTGCCAGCAGTTACCCTGGGGGCAAGACTGAAGCTTTCTTT